This TCR beta chain was identified in a study of T cells in Graves' hyperthyroidism and ophthalmopathy. About the study: Initial diagnosis, before any treatment, was when peripheral blood was collected. Study observations and caveats: A model using 13 V-J features told ophthalmopathy apart from stable hyperthyroidism. Prediction of ophthalmopathy progression came a median approximately 6 months pre-onset.

Amplification of TCR beta CDR3 regions used RNA as the template. Carried out on the TCR CDR3, a first-round RT-PCR used the HTBI primer set. TCRdb used MiXCR to reprocess the multiplex PCR reads, holding one entry per CDR3 protein. The sample yields over 500,000 distinct CDR3 sequences, roughly 18% seen once. Regarding this clonotype: Its cognate antigen is unknown.

The germline gives CDR1 SGHAT, CDR2 FQNNGV. V lost 5 bases to trimming and J lost 0 bases, with 17 bases between them. The CDR3 extends over 17 amino acids. The PBMCs studied were ones that came from about 10 ml fresh peripheral blood. This TCR was recovered from a woman aged 18-29 years with Graves' ophthalmopathy. The sequenced sample was blood. The chain carries TRBV11-2 and TRBJ2-1; D perhaps matches TRBD1 (6 bases). The CDR3 loop reads CASSQEGQQPSYNEQFF. The DNA for the CDR3 is TGTGCCAGCAGCCAAGAAGGACAGCAGCCCTCCTACAATGAGCAGTTCTTC.